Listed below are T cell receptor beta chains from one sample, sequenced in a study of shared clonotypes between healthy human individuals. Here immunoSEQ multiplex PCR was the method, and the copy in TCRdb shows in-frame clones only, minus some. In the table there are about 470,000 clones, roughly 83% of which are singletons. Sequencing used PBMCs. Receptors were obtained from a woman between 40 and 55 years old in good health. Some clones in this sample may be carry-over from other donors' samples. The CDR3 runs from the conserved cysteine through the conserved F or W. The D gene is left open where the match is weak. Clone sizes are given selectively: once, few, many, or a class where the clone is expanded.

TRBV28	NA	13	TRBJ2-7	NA	CASEEVDSYEQYF	TGTGCCAGCGAGGAGGTCGACTCCTACGAGCAGTACTTC
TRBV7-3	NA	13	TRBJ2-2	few	CASSLGPTGELFF	TGTGCCAGCAGCCTGGGGCCAACCGGGGAGCTGTTTTTT
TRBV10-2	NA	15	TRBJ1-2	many	CASSESTGTSYGYTF	TGCGCCAGCAGTGAGTCGACAGGAACCAGCTATGGCTACACCTTC
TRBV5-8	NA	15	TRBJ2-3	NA	CASSLIGLGTDTQYF	TGTGCCAGCAGCTTGATAGGCTTGGGCACAGATACGCAGTATTTT
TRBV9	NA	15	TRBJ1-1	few	CASSPEGQPNTEAFF	TGTGCCAGCAGCCCAGAGGGGCAGCCCAACACTGAAGCTTTCTTT
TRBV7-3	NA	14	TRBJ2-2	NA	CASSLGRNTGELFF	TGTGCCAGCAGCTTGGGTAGGAACACCGGGGAGCTGTTTTTT
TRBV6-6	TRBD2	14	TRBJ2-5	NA	CASSLSGSQETQYF	TGTGCCAGCAGTCTTAGCGGGAGTCAAGAGACCCAGTACTTC
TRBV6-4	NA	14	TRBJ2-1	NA	CASSDWGRGNEQFF	TGTGCCAGCAGTGACTGGGGGCGGGGGAATGAGCAGTTCTTC
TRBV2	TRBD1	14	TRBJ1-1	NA	CASGQDRTNTEAFF	TGTGCCAGCGGACAGGACAGGACGAACACTGAAGCTTTCTTT
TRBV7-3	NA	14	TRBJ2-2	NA	CASRPGINTGELFF	TGTGCCAGCAGACCCGGAATAAACACCGGGGAGCTGTTTTTT
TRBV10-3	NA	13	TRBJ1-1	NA	CAIQEGGDTEAFF	TGTGCCATCCAGGAAGGGGGGGACACTGAAGCTTTCTTT
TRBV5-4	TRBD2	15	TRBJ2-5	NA	CASRPGTSGKETQYF	TGTGCCAGCAGGCCCGGGACTAGCGGGAAAGAGACCCAGTACTTC
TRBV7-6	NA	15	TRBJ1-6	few	CASSLDSSYNSPLHF	TGTGCCAGCAGCCTCGACAGCTCCTATAATTCACCCCTCCACTTT
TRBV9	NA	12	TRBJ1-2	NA	CASSAQGYGYTF	TGTGCCAGCAGCGCCCAAGGTTATGGCTACACCTTC